The T cell receptor (beta chain) described here comes from a study of PD-1 blockade in mismatch repair-deficient tumors. This clone was counted a single time. From germline, CDR1 is SGDLS and CDR2 YYNGEE. Between the trimmed V and J ends, which lost 0 bases and 5 bases, there was a span of 20 bases. The CDR3 length is 17 residues. Clones were read by immunoSEQ multiplex PCR, and TCRdb kept only the in-frame ones, dropping some. The profile covers about 84,000 clones, with over 70% appearing a single time and roughly 2.6% taken by the ten largest. The chain combines TRBV9 with TRBJ2-5; tentative D call: TRBD1 (8 bases). Sequenced here: peripheral blood, sampled 12 weeks after starting pembrolizumab. This TCR was recovered from an adult with mismatch repair-deficient cancer. The CDR3 spells CASSVGPYGQGGETQYF. The CDR3 DNA is TGTGCCAGCAGCGTAGGGCCCTATGGACAGGGAGGGGAGACCCAGTACTTC.